This T cell receptor beta chain appears in the sequencing data of a study of regulatory T cells in long-lasting Graves disease. Study-wide points: There was favoring of TRBV28, TRBJ1-2 and TRBJ2-5 in persistent disease.

Looked up from germline, CDR1 is MNHEY and CDR2 is SVGAGI. V dropped 2 bases and J dropped 7 bases, with 8 bases sitting between them. This CDR3 has 12 amino acids. Ten or more counts support this clonotype. What it binds is unknown. Described time point: persistent/refractory GD, antithyroid drugs over 5 years with positive TRAb. Extracted RNA from PBMCs served as the source of the TCR library. Building the TCR beta libraries relied on iRepertoire HTBI primers, and CDR3 regions underwent Arm-PCR. TCRdb re-called the multiplex PCR reads through MiXCR, storing one row per CDR3 protein. Among 310,000 or so distinct CDR3 sequences listed, roughly 21% were seen once.

The chain carries TRBV6-5 and TRBJ1-1; D call uncertain. The sample here was peripheral blood mononuclear cells (PBMCs), taken when the disease was refractory, from a patient treated with antithyroid drugs. The clonotype comes from a female donor with Graves disease. The CDR3 here is CASSYKKDEAFF. The CDR3 nucleotides are TGTGCCAGCAGTTACAAGAAAGATGAAGCTTTCTTT.